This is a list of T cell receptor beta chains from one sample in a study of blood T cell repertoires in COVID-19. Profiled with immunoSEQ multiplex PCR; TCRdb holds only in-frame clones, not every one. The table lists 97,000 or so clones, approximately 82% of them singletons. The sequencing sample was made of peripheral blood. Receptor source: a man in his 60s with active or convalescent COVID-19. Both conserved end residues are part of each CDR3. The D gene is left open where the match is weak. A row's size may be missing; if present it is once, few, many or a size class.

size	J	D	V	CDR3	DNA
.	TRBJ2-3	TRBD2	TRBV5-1	CASSLGGTSGTDTQYF	TGCGCCAGCAGCTTGGGAGGGACTAGCGGCACAGATACGCAGTATTTT
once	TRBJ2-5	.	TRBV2	CASSERLVVKTQYF	TGTGCCAGCAGTGAAAGGCTAGTTGTAAAGACCCAGTACTTC
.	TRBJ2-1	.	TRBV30	CALPGPGNEQFF	TGTGCCCTTCCGGGTCCTGGCAATGAGCAGTTCTTC
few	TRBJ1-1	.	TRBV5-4	CASSLAGRAEAFF	TGTGCCAGCAGCTTGGCAGGAAGAGCTGAAGCTTTCTTT
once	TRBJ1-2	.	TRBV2	CASSPTENYGYTF	TGTGCCAGCAGCCCCACGGAGAACTATGGCTACACCTTC
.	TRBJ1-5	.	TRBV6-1	CASSEWTNQPQHF	TGTGCCAGCAGTGAATGGACTAATCAGCCCCAGCATTTT
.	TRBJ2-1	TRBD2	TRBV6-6	CASSYSWEGSDEQFF	TGTGCCAGCAGTTACTCGTGGGAGGGCAGCGATGAGCAGTTCTTC
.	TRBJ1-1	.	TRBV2	CASSGYRAPEAFF	TGTGCCAGCAGTGGATACAGGGCTCCTGAAGCTTTCTTT
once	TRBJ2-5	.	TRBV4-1	CASSLQGLGETQYF	TGCGCCAGCAGCCTCCAGGGTTTGGGGGAGACCCAGTACTTC
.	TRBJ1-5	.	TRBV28	CASTSTGLWDF	TGTGCCAGCACCTCGACAGGCCTCTGGGATTTT
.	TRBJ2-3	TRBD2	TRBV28	CASSSRYGLAGLTDTQYF	TGTGCCAGCAGTTCCCGATACGGACTAGCGGGGCTCACAGATACGCAGTATTTT
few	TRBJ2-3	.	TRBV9	CASSATIPSFWTGRADTQYF	TGTGCCAGCAGCGCCACCATCCCCTCGTTTTGGACAGGGAGGGCAGATACGCAGTATTTT
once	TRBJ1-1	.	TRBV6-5	CASSTQGRNTEAFF	TGTGCCAGCAGTACCCAGGGGAGGAACACTGAAGCTTTCTTT
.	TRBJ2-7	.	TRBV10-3	CAISESGGYEQYF	TGTGCCATCAGTGAGTCCGGAGGCTACGAGCAGTACTTC
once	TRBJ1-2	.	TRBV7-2	CASSFVDQGHGYTF	TGTGCCAGCAGCTTTGTGGACCAGGGGCATGGCTACACCTTC
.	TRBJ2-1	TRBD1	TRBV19	CASSRQGIAYNEQFF	TGTGCCAGTAGCCGACAGGGGATAGCCTACAATGAGCAGTTCTTC
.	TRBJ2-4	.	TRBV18	CASSPLQGLAKNIQYF	TGTGCCAGCTCACCCCTCCAGGGGCTAGCCAAAAACATTCAGTACTTC
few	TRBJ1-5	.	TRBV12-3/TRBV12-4	CASSRTNQPQHF	TGTGCCAGCAGTAGGACTAATCAGCCCCAGCATTTT
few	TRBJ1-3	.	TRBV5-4	CASSLGAAPSGNTIYF	TGTGCCAGCAGCTTGGGTGCGGCACCCTCTGGAAACACCATATATTTT
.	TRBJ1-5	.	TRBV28	CASSLYPGQPQHF	TGTGCCAGCAGTTTATACCCGGGGCAGCCCCAGCATTTT
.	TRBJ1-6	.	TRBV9	CASSPSRSDSPLHF	TGTGCCAGCAGCCCGTCACGGTCCGATTCACCCCTCCACTTT
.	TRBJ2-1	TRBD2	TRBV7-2	CASSWGGSGNEQFF	TGTGCCAGCAGCTGGGGGGGATCGGGCAATGAGCAGTTCTTC
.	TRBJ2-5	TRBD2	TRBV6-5	CASRRLAGKETQYF	TGTGCCAGCAGACGACTAGCGGGAAAAGAGACCCAGTACTTC
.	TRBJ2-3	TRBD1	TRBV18	CASRDRGTISTDTQYF	TGTGCCAGCCGGGACAGGGGAACCATTAGCACAGATACGCAGTATTTT
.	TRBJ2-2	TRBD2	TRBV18	CASSPQKTSRTGELFF	TGTGCCAGCTCACCACAAAAGACTAGCCGGACCGGGGAGCTGTTTTTT
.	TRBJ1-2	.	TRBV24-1	CATSAPGRDRGGYTF	TGTGCCACCAGTGCCCCGGGCCGGGATCGAGGGGGCTACACCTTC
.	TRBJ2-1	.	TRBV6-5	CASSYFPAAPSGQFF	TGTGCCAGCAGTTACTTCCCAGCGGCACCCTCGGGGCAGTTCTTC
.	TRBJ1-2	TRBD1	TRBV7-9	CASSTTGGDGYTF	TGTGCCAGCAGCACCACAGGGGGCGATGGCTACACCTTC
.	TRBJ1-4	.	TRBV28	CASSLGGRGVNEKLFF	TGTGCCAGCAGTTTAGGAGGTCGGGGGGTTAATGAAAAACTGTTTTTT
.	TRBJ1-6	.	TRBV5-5	CASSLAPGSNSPLHF	TGTGCCAGCAGCTTGGCCCCGGGATCTAATTCACCCCTCCACTTT
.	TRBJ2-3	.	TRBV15	CATARASTDTQYF	TGTGCCACGGCGAGGGCTAGCACAGATACGCAGTATTTT